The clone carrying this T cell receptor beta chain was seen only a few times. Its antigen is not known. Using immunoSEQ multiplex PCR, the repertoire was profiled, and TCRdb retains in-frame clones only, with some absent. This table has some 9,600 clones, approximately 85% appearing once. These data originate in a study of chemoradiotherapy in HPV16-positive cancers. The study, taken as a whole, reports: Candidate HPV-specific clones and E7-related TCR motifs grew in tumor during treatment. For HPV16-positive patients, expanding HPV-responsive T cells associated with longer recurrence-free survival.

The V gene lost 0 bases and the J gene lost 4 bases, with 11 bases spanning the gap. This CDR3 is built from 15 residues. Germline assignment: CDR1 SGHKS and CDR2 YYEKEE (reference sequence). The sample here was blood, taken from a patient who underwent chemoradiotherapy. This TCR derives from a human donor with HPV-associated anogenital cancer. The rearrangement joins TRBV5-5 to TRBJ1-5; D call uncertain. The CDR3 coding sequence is TGTGCCAGCAGCTTGGATGGCTTCCGAAATCAGCCCCAGCATTTT. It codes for CASSLDGFRNQPQHF.